The next 8 T cell receptor beta chains were all read from a single sample in a study of T cell changes during pregnancy in multiple sclerosis. Only in-frame clones appear in the TCRdb table, and some are missing; sequencing was by immunoSEQ multiplex PCR. The profile shows under 90,000 clones, around 90% of them singletons. The material sequenced was peripheral blood, taken after pregnancy. The receptor source for this set is a female donor in good health, enrolled as a control in a pregnancy study.

The J gene is TRBJ2-1, the V gene TRBV30; TRBD1 matches at 7 bases. V trimming: 4 bases; J trimming: 7 bases; junction bases outside the gene matches: 10. Germline V gene data show CDR1 as GTSNPN and CDR2 as SVGIG (reference sequence). This CDR3 has 14 amino acids. CDR3 sequence reads: CAWTSTLTGNEQFF. Written as DNA, the CDR3 is TGTGCCTGGACCTCTACACTGACAGGGAATGAGCAGTTCTTC.

This rearrangement joins TRBV5-4 to TRBJ1-1; no reliable D call. V was trimmed by 7 bases and J by 8 bases, leaving 12 bases between them. The CDR3 has 11 amino acids. CDR1 is SGHNT, CDR2 YYREEE, per germline (reference sequence). The CDR3 reads CASGPEREAFF. In DNA form, the CDR3 reads TGTGCCAGCGGGCCGGAGCGGGAAGCTTTCTTT.

The genes are TRBV5-1 and TRBJ1-3; D might be TRBD1 (6 bases). V was cut by 4 bases and J by 0 bases, with 17 bases left in between. This CDR3 has 17 residues. Germline V gene lookup returns CDR1 SGHRS and CDR2 YFSETQ. CDR3 nucleotide sequence: TGCGCCAGCAGCCCGGGGGGACATTCCATCTCTGGAAACACCATATATTTT. It translates to CASSPGGHSISGNTIYF.

V usage is TRBV28 and J usage is TRBJ1-1, with 8 positions matching TRBD1. Per the germline V gene, CDR1 is MDHEN and CDR2 is SYDVKM. J gave up 7 bases and V 7 bases, and 8 bases lay outside the gene matches. This CDR3 comprises 13 residues. The CDR3 DNA reads as TGTGCCAGCAACTCAAATACAGGGGGTGAAGCTTTCTTT. Its translation is CASNSNTGGEAFF.

The V gene is TRBV30, the J gene TRBJ1-3; tentatively, D is TRBD1 (5 bases). Trimming removed 5 bases at V and 3 bases at J, with 8 bases between. Germline-derived CDR1 and CDR2 are GTSNPN and SVGIG (reference sequence). This CDR3 spans 12 amino acids. This chain's CDR3 is CAWGDFGNTIYF. CDR3 coding DNA: TGTGCCTGGGGGGACTTTGGAAACACCATATATTTT.

As to this clone: A read error may produce the germline difference seen at one junction end. This chain uses TRBV20-1 with TRBJ2-1; 7 nucleotides agree with TRBD2. The CDR3 sequence is 11 residues long. Per germline, CDR1 DFQATT and CDR2 SNEGSKA (reference sequence). CDR3 loop: CSASPGRELFF. The CDR3, as DNA: TGCAGTGCATCCCCGGGGCGGGAGCTGTTCTTC.

The gene calls are TRBV30 and TRBJ2-7, with D hard to call. The CDR3 has 13 amino acids. Trimming removed 2 bases at V and 0 bases at J, with 8 bases between. The germline V gene has CDR1 GTSNPN and CDR2 SVGIG (reference sequence). The CDR3 loop reads CAWSSWSSYEQYF. The DNA for the CDR3 is TGTGCCTGGAGTAGCTGGAGCTCCTACGAGCAGTACTTC.

The chain carries TRBV29-1 and TRBJ2-1; the D is unclear. The length of the CDR3 is 17 residues. Per the germline V gene, CDR1 is SQVTM and CDR2 is ANQGSEA. Trimming left V 1 base short and J 5 bases short, with 21 bases between. DNA for the CDR3: TGCAGCGTTGAAGTTTCGAAGTCCCTTCCTATCCACAATGAGCAGTTCTTC. It codes for CSVEVSKSLPIHNEQFF.